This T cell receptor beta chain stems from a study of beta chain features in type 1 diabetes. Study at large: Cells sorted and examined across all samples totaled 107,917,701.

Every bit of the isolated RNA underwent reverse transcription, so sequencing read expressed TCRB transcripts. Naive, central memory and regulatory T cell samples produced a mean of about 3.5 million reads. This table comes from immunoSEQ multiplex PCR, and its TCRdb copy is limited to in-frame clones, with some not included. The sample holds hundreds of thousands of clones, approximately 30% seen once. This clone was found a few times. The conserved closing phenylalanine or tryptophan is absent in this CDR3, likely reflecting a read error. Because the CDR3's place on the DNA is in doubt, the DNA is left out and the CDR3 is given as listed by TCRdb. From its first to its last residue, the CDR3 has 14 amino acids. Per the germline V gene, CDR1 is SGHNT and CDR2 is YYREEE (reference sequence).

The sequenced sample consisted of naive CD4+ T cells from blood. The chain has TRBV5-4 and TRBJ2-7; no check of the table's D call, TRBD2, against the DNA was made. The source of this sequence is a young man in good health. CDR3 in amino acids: CASSLAIDSARETM.